The 9 T cell receptor beta chains given below trace back to one sample, sequenced in a study of T cells in Graves' hyperthyroidism and ophthalmopathy (dated by TCRdb to the late 2010s). Library preparation employed multiplex PCR. Instrument on record: Illumina HiSeq 2000. The TCR beta CDR3 regions were amplified from the RNA transcripts. The first round of RT-PCR for the TCR CDR3 was performed with the HTBI primer set and the Qiagen OneStep RT-PCR kit. Through fastp at Q25 and MiXCR, TCRdb rebuilt clones from the public reads, retaining in-frame beta chains. CDR3 protein duplicates are merged, each entry listing the most common genes and DNA. Recorded for this sample are a few hundred thousand distinct CDR3 sequences; around 15% of them occurred a single time. More than 30% of the sample is held by the ten biggest clonotypes. Sequencing used blood. Receptor source: a woman aged 50 to 65 with Graves' hyperthyroidism that later progressed to Graves' ophthalmopathy.

This clonotype was seen only a few times. The rearrangement uses TRBV25-1 and TRBJ1-1, with a possible D match to TRBD1 (6 bases). Trimming shortened V by 3 bases and J by 9 bases, and 14 bases separated the two germline ends. In germline, CDR1 is MGHDK, CDR2 SYGVNS. This CDR3 has 13 residues. CDR3 in amino acids: CASSENREAQAFF. As DNA, the CDR3 is TGTGCCAGCAGTGAGAACAGGGAAGCACAAGCTTTCTTT.

There are many counts of this clonotype. V and J are TRBV3-1 and TRBJ1-5, with D unresolved. V was cut by 3 bases and J by 6 bases, with 12 bases left in between. There are 14 residues in the CDR3. Per the germline V gene, CDR1 is LGHDT and CDR2 is YNNKEL (reference sequence). The DNA for the CDR3 is TGTGCCAGCAGCCACCAAAAGGGCGGTCAGCCCCAGCATTTT. Translation gives CASSHQKGGQPQHF.

Many counts were recorded for this clonotype. V gene TRBV20-1 combines with J gene TRBJ2-1; D is possibly TRBD2 (5 bases). The CDR3 is made up of 11 amino acids. The germline CDR1 and CDR2 sequences are DFQATT and SNEGSKA (reference sequence). Deletions cut 5 bases from V and 8 bases from J, with 10 bases between. The CDR3 DNA is TGCAGTGCTGGGGAGCCCGATGAGCAGTTCTTC. It encodes CSAGEPDEQFF.

This clonotype was seen repeatedly, ten times or more. The chain couples TRBV2 to TRBJ1-1, with a possible D match to TRBD1 (5 bases). CDR1 SNHLY and CDR2 FYNNEI come from the germline V gene. V was cut by 2 bases and J by 0 bases, with 7 bases left in between. The CDR3 consists of 14 residues. The DNA for the CDR3 is TGTGCCAGCAGTGAACGACAGCTGAACACTGAAGCTTTCTTT. Amino acids: CASSERQLNTEAFF.

This clonotype has at least ten counts. V usage is TRBV12-3 or TRBV12-4 and J usage is TRBJ2-7; D is perhaps TRBD1 or TRBD2 (5 bases each). Trimming cost V 7 bases and J 3 bases, with 10 bases left between them. The CDR3 spans 12 residues. CDR3 amino acids: CASTSRGYEQYF. The CDR3 DNA reads as TGTGCCAGCACCTCGAGGGGCTACGAGCAGTACTTC.

This clonotype was seen many times. The rearrangement joins TRBV6-1 to TRBJ1-1; D not resolved. Germline lookup yields CDR1 MNHNS and CDR2 SASEGT. The CDR3 is 16 residues long. V was cut by 3 bases and J by 0 bases, with 14 bases left in between. The CDR3 region has the DNA TGTGCCAGCAGTGATGAATTGAACTTTATGAACACTGAAGCTTTCTTT. It specifies CASSDELNFMNTEAFF.

This clonotype came up a few times. This sequence joins TRBV2 and TRBJ1-6; 7 bases map to TRBD1. The CDR3 is 15 amino acids. Germline V gene lookup returns CDR1 SNHLY and CDR2 FYNNEI. The junction had 10 bases not matched to a gene; V was cut back by 8 bases and J by 6 bases. The CDR3 DNA is TGTGCCAGCTTTGACAGGGCCCAAGTTAATTCACCCCTCCACTTT. Protein sequence: CASFDRAQVNSPLHF.

This clonotype was recorded many times. DNA of the CDR3: TGTGCCAGCAGCCAGGACGGGAACTACCAAGAGACCCAGTACTTC. Translation: CASSQDGNYQETQYF. The chain combines TRBV11-2 with TRBJ2-5, with D maybe TRBD2 (5 bases). This CDR3 spans 15 amino acids. Between the trimmed V and J ends, which lost 5 bases and 0 bases, there was a span of 13 bases. Germline V gene data show CDR1 as SGHAT and CDR2 as FQNNGV.

This clonotype was picked up many times. The chain uses TRBV13 and TRBJ2-3; 10 bases fit TRBD2. V trimming: 5 bases; J trimming: 1 base; junction bases outside the gene matches: 6. The germline V gene encodes CDR1 PRHDT and CDR2 FYEKMQ (reference sequence). The CDR3 is 16 amino acids. The CDR3 here is CASSLIGTSGTDTQYF. DNA of the CDR3: TGTGCCAGCAGCCTCATTGGGACTAGCGGCACAGATACGCAGTATTTT.